This TCR beta chain derives from a study of shared clonotypes between healthy human individuals. Overall study context: The cohort comprised two women and a few men. Their ages spanned 18 to 49 years.

This clone showed up just once. DNA at roughly 0.2 ug, about 30,000 T cell genomes, went into sorted-subset replicate PCRs. The repertoire was sequenced with immunoSEQ multiplex PCR; TCRdb's copy has only in-frame clones and lacks some. Of some 2,000,000 clones in the sample, approximately 94% were seen once. All the donors were Caucasian adults who lived in Nashville, Tennessee. V lost 5 bases to trimming and J lost 11 bases; unmatched junction nucleotides: 10. CDR3 length equals 15 residues. The germline gives CDR1 SGHVS, CDR2 FQNEAQ. The chain couples TRBV7-8 to TRBJ2-3; 13 bases map to TRBD2. Sequencing was carried out using naive CD4+ T cells sorted from blood. Subset: CD45RA+ positively selected. The sequence derives from a man between 18 and 35 years old in good health. This CDR3 is CASSLTSGGPHGQYF. DNA for the CDR3: TGTGCCAGCAGCCTGACTAGCGGGGGGCCCCATGGGCAGTATTTT.